The clone carrying this TCR beta chain appeared a single time. Here immunoSEQ multiplex PCR was the method, and the copy in TCRdb shows in-frame clones only, minus some. The data show approximately 220,000 clones, under 90% seen once. The J segment lost 3 bases and the V segment lost 2 bases, leaving 1 base of the junction unmatched. Germline V gene sequence: CDR1 SGHNT, CDR2 YYREEE (reference sequence). The CDR3 has 13 amino acids. The data were taken from a study of blood T cell repertoires in COVID-19. The TCR sequence derives from a man aged 50 to 59 with acute or convalescent COVID-19. Sequenced: peripheral blood. The rearrangement links TRBV5-4 to TRBJ1-1; 7 bases line up with TRBD1. The CDR3 nucleotides are TGTGCCAGCAGCTTCACAGGGGACACTGAAGCTTTCTTT. Amino acid sequence: CASSFTGDTEAFF. Drawing the rest from reference TRBV5-4 and TRBJ1-1, the complete variable domain is ETGVTQSPTHLIKTRGQQVTLRCSSQSGHNTVSWYQQALGQGPQFIFQYYREEENGRGNFPPRFSGLQFPNYSSELNVNALELDDSALYLCASSFTGDTEAFFGQGTRLTVV.